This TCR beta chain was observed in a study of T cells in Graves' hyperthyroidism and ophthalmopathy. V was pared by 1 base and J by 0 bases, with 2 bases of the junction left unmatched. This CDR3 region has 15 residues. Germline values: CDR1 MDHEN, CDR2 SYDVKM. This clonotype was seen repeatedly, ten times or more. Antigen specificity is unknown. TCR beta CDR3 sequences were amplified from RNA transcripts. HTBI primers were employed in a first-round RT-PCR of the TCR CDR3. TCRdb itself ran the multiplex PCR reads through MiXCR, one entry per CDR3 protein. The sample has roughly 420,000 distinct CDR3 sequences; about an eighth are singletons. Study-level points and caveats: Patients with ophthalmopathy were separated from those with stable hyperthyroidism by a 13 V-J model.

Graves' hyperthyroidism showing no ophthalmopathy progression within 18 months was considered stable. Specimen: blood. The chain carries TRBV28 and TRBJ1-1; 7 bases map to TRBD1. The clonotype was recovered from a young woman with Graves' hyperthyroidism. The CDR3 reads CASSLSGTVNTEAFF. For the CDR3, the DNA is TGTGCCAGCAGTTTATCGGGGACAGTGAACACTGAAGCTTTCTTT. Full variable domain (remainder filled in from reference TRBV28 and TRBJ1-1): DVKVTQSSRYLVKRTGEKVFLECVQDMDHENMFWYRQDPGLGLRLIYFSYDVKMKEKGDIPEGYSVSREKKERFSLILESASTNQTSMYLCASSLSGTVNTEAFFGQGTRLTVV.